The rows below give T cell receptor beta chains drawn from one sample of a study of blood T cell repertoires in COVID-19. Sequencing used immunoSEQ multiplex PCR; TCRdb keeps in-frame clones, though not all of them. The sample has 150,000 to 200,000 clones, roughly 83% seen once. The sample taken for sequencing was peripheral blood. The origin of the receptors is a woman aged 40 to 49 with COVID-19, enrolled during active disease. The CDR3 runs from the conserved cysteine through the conserved F or W. Fields, in order: D gene, V gene, clone size, J gene, CDR3 DNA, CDR3 protein. The D gene is left open where the match is weak. Size is stated for part of the rows, as once, few or many counts, or as a class when the clone is expanded.

d_call: TRBD2; v_call: TRBV2; clone_size: few; j_call: TRBJ2-3; cdr3_nt: TGTGCCAGCAGTCGGGAGGGTGGGACCACAGATACGCAGTATTTT; cdr3_aa: CASSREGGTTDTQYF
d_call: TRBD2; v_call: TRBV6-2/TRBV6-3; clone_size: .; j_call: TRBJ2-1; cdr3_nt: TGTGCCAGCAGCCGCTTGGGACTAGCCCACGGCTCCTACAATGAGCAGTTCTTC; cdr3_aa: CASSRLGLAHGSYNEQFF
d_call: .; v_call: TRBV7-9; clone_size: .; j_call: TRBJ2-3; cdr3_nt: TGTGCCAGCAGCTTAGGGACTGGCGCTAGCACAGATACGCAGTATTTT; cdr3_aa: CASSLGTGASTDTQYF
d_call: TRBD2; v_call: TRBV28; clone_size: .; j_call: TRBJ2-1; cdr3_nt: TGTGCCAGCACCCCCTCCGGACTAGCGGGAGGATACAATGAGCAGTTCTTC; cdr3_aa: CASTPSGLAGGYNEQFF
d_call: .; v_call: TRBV18; clone_size: .; j_call: TRBJ2-1; cdr3_nt: TGTGCCAGCTCACCAGCGGCGGGCGGGAAAGGGTACAATGAGCAGTTCTTC; cdr3_aa: CASSPAAGGKGYNEQFF
d_call: .; v_call: TRBV7-2; clone_size: few; j_call: TRBJ1-2; cdr3_nt: TGTGCCAGCAGCTTAGCTGAGGATAACTATGGCTACACCTTC; cdr3_aa: CASSLAEDNYGYTF
d_call: TRBD2; v_call: TRBV3-1/TRBV3-2; clone_size: once; j_call: TRBJ2-1; cdr3_nt: TGTGCCAGCAGCCGGGGACTAGAGGGTTTTGGGCAGTTCTTC; cdr3_aa: CASSRGLEGFGQFF
d_call: .; v_call: TRBV2; clone_size: few; j_call: TRBJ1-5; cdr3_nt: TGTGCCAGCAGTGAACAGGGAATCATGGATCAGCCCCAGCATTTT; cdr3_aa: CASSEQGIMDQPQHF
d_call: TRBD2; v_call: TRBV6-2/TRBV6-3; clone_size: .; j_call: TRBJ2-1; cdr3_nt: TGTGCCAGCAGTAGACCTTTAGCGGGGAGAGGGTCCAATGAGCAGTTCTTC; cdr3_aa: CASSRPLAGRGSNEQFF
d_call: TRBD1; v_call: TRBV2; clone_size: .; j_call: TRBJ1-5; cdr3_nt: TGTGCCAGCACCCCGGACAGGGGGGTTAATCAGCCCCAGCATTTT; cdr3_aa: CASTPDRGVNQPQHF
d_call: TRBD1; v_call: TRBV27; clone_size: .; j_call: TRBJ1-2; cdr3_nt: TGTGCCAGCAGTGGACAGGGTTACGGCTACACCTTC; cdr3_aa: CASSGQGYGYTF
d_call: .; v_call: TRBV18; clone_size: .; j_call: TRBJ1-1; cdr3_nt: TGTGCCAGCTCACCTGGGAGGGGGGGAGCCACTGAAGCTTTCTTT; cdr3_aa: CASSPGRGGATEAFF
d_call: TRBD1; v_call: TRBV10-3; clone_size: .; j_call: TRBJ1-2; cdr3_nt: TGTGCCATTACAGGGGATACATTTTCCGGCGGCTACACCTTC; cdr3_aa: CAITGDTFSGGYTF